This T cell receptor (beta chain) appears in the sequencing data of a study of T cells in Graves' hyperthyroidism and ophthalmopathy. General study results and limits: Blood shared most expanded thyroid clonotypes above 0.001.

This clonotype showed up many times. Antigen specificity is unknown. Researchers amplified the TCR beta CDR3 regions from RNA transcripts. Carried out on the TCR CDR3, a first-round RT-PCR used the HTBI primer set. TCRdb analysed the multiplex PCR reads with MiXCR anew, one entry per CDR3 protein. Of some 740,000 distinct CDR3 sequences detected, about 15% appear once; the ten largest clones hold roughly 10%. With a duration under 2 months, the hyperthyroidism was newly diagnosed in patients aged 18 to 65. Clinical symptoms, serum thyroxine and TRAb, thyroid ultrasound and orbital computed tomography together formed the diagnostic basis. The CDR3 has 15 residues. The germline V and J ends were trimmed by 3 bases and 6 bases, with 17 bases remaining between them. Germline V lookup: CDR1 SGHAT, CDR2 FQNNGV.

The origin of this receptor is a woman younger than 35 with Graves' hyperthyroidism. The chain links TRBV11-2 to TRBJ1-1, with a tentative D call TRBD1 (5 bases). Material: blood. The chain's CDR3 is CASSLSPGRAAEAFF. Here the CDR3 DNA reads TGTGCCAGCAGCTTGAGCCCGGGACGAGCTGCTGAAGCTTTCTTT.